This T cell receptor (beta chain) was sequenced in a study of blood T cell repertoires in COVID-19. This clone was counted a few times. The CDR3 has 15 amino acids. Per germline, CDR1 SGHDT and CDR2 YYEEEE. After removal of 4 bases from V and 3 bases from J, the junction contained 7 bases not matched to a gene. The method was immunoSEQ multiplex PCR; TCRdb's version includes in-frame clones alone and lacks a portion of them. Of about 220,000 clones in the sample, roughly 80% are singletons; the top ten hold 5.5% to 8.5%. The chain carries TRBV5-6 and TRBJ2-7, with TRBD1 matching over 10 bases. The sequencing sample was made of peripheral blood. This TCR derives from a woman aged 65 to 85 with acute or convalescent COVID-19. CDR3 protein: CASSDDRGHGYEQYF. In nucleotides, the CDR3 is TGTGCCAGCAGCGATGACAGGGGGCATGGCTACGAGCAGTACTTC.